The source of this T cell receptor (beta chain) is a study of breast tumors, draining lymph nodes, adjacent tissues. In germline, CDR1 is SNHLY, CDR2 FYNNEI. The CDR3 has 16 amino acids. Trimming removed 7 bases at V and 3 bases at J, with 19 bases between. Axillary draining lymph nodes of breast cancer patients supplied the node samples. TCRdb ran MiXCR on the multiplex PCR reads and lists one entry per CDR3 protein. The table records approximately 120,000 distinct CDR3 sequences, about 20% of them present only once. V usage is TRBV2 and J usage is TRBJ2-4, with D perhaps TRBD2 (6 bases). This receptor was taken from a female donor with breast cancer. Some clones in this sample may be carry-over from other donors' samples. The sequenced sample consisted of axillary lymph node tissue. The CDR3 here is CASTIRAGSDKNIQYF. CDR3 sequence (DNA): TGTGCCAGCACCATAAGGGCGGGATCGGACAAAAACATTCAGTACTTC.